The source of this T cell receptor (beta chain) is a study of T cell repertoires in cytomegalovirus infection. Study-level background: It was the public TCR beta signatures that indicated both CMV infection and matching HLA type. Study-wide points: In two of eight donors, the top clonotype was HLA-C-restricted CMV-specific. The study identified carriers of CMV plus the relevant HLA from cumulative public TCR beta family frequency.

TCRdb reprocessed the reads via MiXCR and lists one record per CDR3 protein. The profile shows a few hundred thousand distinct CDR3 sequences, 22% of them singletons. This clonotype was picked up a small number of times. Its target is not known. Germline V gene lookup returns CDR1 SGHNT and CDR2 YENEEA. The CDR3 spans 13 residues. Trimming stripped 6 bases from V and 5 bases from J, with 13 bases between. The sequencing sample was made of CD8+ T cells from PBMCs. The clonotype was recovered from a human donor in good health (CMV status not recorded). Some clones in this sample may be carry-over from other donors' samples. The rearrangement links TRBV11-3 to TRBJ2-5; D may be TRBD1 (5 bases). The chain's CDR3 is CASSRGPTETQYF. The CDR3 coding sequence is TGTGCCAGCAGTAGGGGCCCAACGGAGACCCAGTACTTC.